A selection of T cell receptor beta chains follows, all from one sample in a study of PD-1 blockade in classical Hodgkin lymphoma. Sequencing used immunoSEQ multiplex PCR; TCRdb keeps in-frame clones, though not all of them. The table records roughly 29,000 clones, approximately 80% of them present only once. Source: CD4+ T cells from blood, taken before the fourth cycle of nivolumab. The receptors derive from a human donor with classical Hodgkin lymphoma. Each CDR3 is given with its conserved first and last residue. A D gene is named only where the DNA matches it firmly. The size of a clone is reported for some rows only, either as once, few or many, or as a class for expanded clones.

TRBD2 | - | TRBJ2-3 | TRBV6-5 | CASSRSGSGTQYF | TGTGCCAGCAGTAGAAGCGGGAGTGGCACGCAGTATTTT
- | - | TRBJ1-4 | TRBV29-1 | CSVDRGDEKLFF | TGCAGCGTTGATCGAGGTGATGAAAAACTGTTTTTT
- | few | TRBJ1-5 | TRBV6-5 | CASGRFENQPQHF | TGTGCCAGCGGTCGGTTTGAGAATCAGCCCCAGCATTTT
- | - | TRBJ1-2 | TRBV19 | CASRGGLLRGYTF | TGTGCCAGTAGGGGGGGACTCCTTCGCGGCTACACCTTC
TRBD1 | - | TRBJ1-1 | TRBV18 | CASSPSGQGKDTEAFF | TGTGCCAGCTCACCTTCGGGACAGGGTAAGGACACTGAAGCTTTCTTT
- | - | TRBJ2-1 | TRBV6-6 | CASRPQRTGEQFF | TGTGCCAGCAGACCCCAAAGGACTGGGGAGCAGTTCTTC
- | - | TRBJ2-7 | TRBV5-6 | CASSLGQSYEQYF | TGTGCCAGCAGCCTCGGACAGTCCTACGAGCAGTACTTC
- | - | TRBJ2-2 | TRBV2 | CASSVRGGGTGELFF | TGTGCCAGCAGTGTGAGGGGGGGAGGCACCGGGGAGCTGTTTTTT
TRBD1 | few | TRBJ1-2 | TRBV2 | CASSASLGTGYGYTF | TGTGCCAGCAGTGCCTCGCTGGGGACAGGCTATGGCTACACCTTC
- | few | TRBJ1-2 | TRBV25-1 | CASSEYSGVGGYTF | TGTGCCAGCAGTGAATATTCGGGGGTTGGCGGCTACACCTTC
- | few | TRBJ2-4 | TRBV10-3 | CAISQGIAANIQYF | TGTGCCATCAGCCAGGGAATAGCTGCTAACATTCAGTACTTC
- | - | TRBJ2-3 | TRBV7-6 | CASSLEGDTQYF | TGTGCCAGCAGCTTAGAGGGAGATACGCAGTATTTT
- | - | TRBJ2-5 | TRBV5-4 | CASSFTPGLQSKETQYF | TGTGCCAGCAGCTTCACCCCGGGACTCCAGTCCAAAGAGACCCAGTACTTC
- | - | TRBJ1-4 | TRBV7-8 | CASSYSPGGAGEELFF | TGTGCCAGCAGCTATTCGCCGGGGGGTGCCGGGGAAGAACTGTTTTTT
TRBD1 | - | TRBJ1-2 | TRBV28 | CASSPRGKGAHGYTF | TGTGCCAGCAGTCCCCGGGGTAAGGGGGCGCATGGCTACACCTTC
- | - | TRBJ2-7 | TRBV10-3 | CAISEPASGGPLGEQYF | TGTGCCATCAGTGAGCCGGCCAGCGGCGGCCCCCTGGGGGAGCAGTACTTC
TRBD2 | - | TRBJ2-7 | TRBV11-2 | CASSGAGFEQYF | TGTGCCAGCAGCGGAGCGGGGTTCGAGCAGTACTTC
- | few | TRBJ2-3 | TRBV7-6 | CASSLAGGISTDTQYF | TGTGCCAGCAGCTTAGCGGGCGGGATCAGCACAGATACGCAGTATTTT
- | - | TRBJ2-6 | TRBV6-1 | CASKDGGGGANVLTF | TGTGCCAGCAAGGACGGGGGAGGTGGGGCCAACGTCCTGACTTTC
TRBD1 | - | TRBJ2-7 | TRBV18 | CASSPGTGMTYEQYF | TGTGCCAGCTCACCAGGGACAGGGATGACCTACGAGCAGTACTTC